These 26 T cell receptor beta chains came from one sample sequenced in a study of molecular identifiers for immune sequencing clone quantification (dated by TCRdb to the late 2010s). Libraries were prepared through PCR. The run used an Illumina HiSeq 4000. TCRdb reprocessing: public reads trimmed at Q25 with fastp, clones called with MiXCR, in-frame beta chains kept. Rows are combined by CDR3 protein, so each entry shows the most common genes and DNA. The sample table lists 88,000 or so distinct CDR3 sequences, roughly a fifth of them with a count of one. The ten largest account for 1.1% of the sample. The sample taken for sequencing was naive CD8+ T cells from blood, with Jurkat cell RNA spiked in. This sample's cell subset or site label indicates: FACS-sorted CD8+CD4-CCR7+CD45RA+ naive T cells. The receptors were gathered from a human donor in good health. Some libraries in this study had Jurkat cell RNA spiked in.

In regard to this clonotype: A read error is possible here, since a much larger clone lies one base away. This chain uses TRBV5-3 with TRBJ1-5; 11 bases are a match to TRBD1. TRBV5-3 is classed as an ORF, of uncertain function. V lost 8 bases to trimming and J lost 6 bases; unmatched junction nucleotides: 10. The CDR3 contains 15 residues. The CDR3 bases are TGTGCCAGCAGCGTAGGGACAGGGGGAGGTCAGCCCCAGCATTTT. Its protein is CASSVGTGGGQPQHF.

The DNA of the CDR3 is TGTGCCAGCAGCCCGCCGGGGGTCTACGAGCAGTACTTC. Translated: CASSPPGVYEQYF. The chain joins TRBV7-9 to TRBJ2-7; D may be TRBD2 (6 bases). In germline, CDR1 is SEHNR, CDR2 FQNEAQ (reference sequence). V gave up 5 bases and J gave up 3 bases, with 11 bases separating them. The CDR3 sequence is 13 residues long.

This clonotype was seen repeatedly, ten times or more. This chain links TRBV27 with TRBJ2-7, with a weak D call TRBD1 (5 bases). Trimming removed 2 bases at V and 2 bases at J, with 13 bases between. This CDR3 is 15 amino acids long. CDR1 and CDR2 (germline): MNHEY, SMNVEV (reference sequence). This chain's CDR3 is CASSLAGYGAYEQYF. CDR3 nucleotide sequence: TGTGCCAGCAGTTTAGCAGGGTATGGAGCCTACGAGCAGTACTTC.

This clonotype was detected ten times or more. This chain connects TRBV12-3 or TRBV12-4 to TRBJ2-1, with 16 bases fitting TRBD2. V lost 5 bases and J lost 14; bases outside the gene matches: 6. The CDR3 extends over 14 amino acids. The CDR3 nucleotides read TGTGCCAGCAGTCCCGGGACTAGCGGGGGGGTTAAGTTCTTC. Protein: CASSPGTSGGVKFF.

The genes are TRBV27 and TRBJ1-3; a weak D match, TRBD1 (5 bases). CDR1 and CDR2 (germline): MNHEY, SMNVEV (reference sequence). This CDR3 region has 13 residues. Trimming left V 5 bases short and J 6 bases short, with 11 bases between. CDR3 DNA sequence: TGTGCCAGCAGTGACAGACGGTTAAACACCATATATTTT. Its translation is CASSDRRLNTIYF.

This clonotype was counted ten times or more. V usage is TRBV6-2 or TRBV6-3 and J usage is TRBJ2-7; D not resolved. CDR3 length equals 13 residues. V gave up 2 bases and J gave up 3 bases, with 8 bases separating them. Germline V gene sequence: CDR1 MNHEY, CDR2 SVGEGT. CDR3 DNA: TGTGCCAGCAGTTACGGCCAGTACTACGAGCAGTACTTC. Translated: CASSYGQYYEQYF.

This clonotype has more than one count but fewer than ten. The rearrangement joins TRBV6-2 or TRBV6-3 to TRBJ2-2, with D perhaps given as TRBD1 or TRBD2 (5 bases each). The CDR3 spans 15 residues. Germline values: CDR1 MNHEY, CDR2 SVGEGT. Trimming pared 2 bases from V and 9 bases from J, leaving 16 bases between. The CDR3 DNA sequence: TGTGCCAGCAGTTACGCAATGGGGGACCCGTGGGAGCTGTTTTTT. This encodes CASSYAMGDPWELFF.

This clonotype has at least ten counts. The chain employs TRBV5-6 and TRBJ2-7; D gene unclear. The CDR3 totals 14 residues. CDR1 and CDR2 (germline): SGHDT, YYEEEE. Trimming pared 1 base from V and 3 bases from J, leaving 11 bases between. DNA for the CDR3: TGTGCCAGCAGCTTGTTTACCCAGGTCTACGAGCAGTACTTC. It codes for CASSLFTQVYEQYF.

Turning to this clonotype: At one end the junction does not follow the germline gene, possibly because of a read error. The genes are TRBV20-1 and TRBJ2-2, with a tentative D call TRBD1 (6 bases). This CDR3 is built from 16 residues. Germline V gives CDR1 DFQATT, CDR2 SNEGSKA (reference sequence). CDR3 coding DNA: TGCAGTGCTAGCAGCATGGCAGGGGCGAGCACCGGGGAGCCGTTTTTT. Translation: CSASSMAGASTGEPFF.

As to this clonotype: Relative to the germline gene, one junction end is altered; a read error may explain this. The chain couples TRBV6-2 or TRBV6-3 to TRBJ1-1; 10 bases line up with TRBD1. Per germline, CDR1 MNHEY and CDR2 SVGEGT. The length of the CDR3 is 14 residues. The chain's CDR3 is CASRPTGGFAEASF. In nucleotides, the CDR3 is TGTGCCAGCAGACCGACAGGGGGCTTCGCTGAAGCTTCCTTT.

Remarks on this clonotype: A read error may be the cause here, since a much bigger clone is one base away. V gene TRBV6-5 combines with J gene TRBJ1-6; D remains ambiguous. Germline CDR1 MNHEY, CDR2 SVGAGI. This CDR3 contains 14 residues. The CDR3 DNA follows: TGTGTCAGCAGTTGGTCCCAGGTGGAATCACCCCTCCACTTT. Translated, it gives CVSSWSQVESPLHF.

On this clonotype itself: A clone one base away is much larger, so this may be a read error. CDR3 coding DNA: TGTGCCAGCAGCAAAGTAGTCCGACAGGCCAACTACGAGCAGTACTTC. As protein: CASSKVVRQANYEQYF. This sequence joins TRBV21-1 and TRBJ2-7; TRBD1, the table's D call, was not compared with the DNA. TRBV21-1 is a pseudogene locus. The CDR3 loop spans 16 amino acids.

The sample holds one count of this clonotype. A clone one base away is much larger, so this may be a read error. The chain links TRBV28 to TRBJ2-2; 9 nucleotides align to TRBD1. J was trimmed by 5 bases and V by 3 bases; bases with no gene match: 7. CDR1 and CDR2 from the germline V gene are MDHEN and SYDVKM. There are 16 residues in the CDR3. The CDR3 bases are TGTGCCAGCAGTTTCGTTGGGACAGGGTGGACCGGGGAGCTGTTTTTT. Protein: CASSFVGTGWTGELFF.

This clonotype has ten or more counts. A junction boundary mismatches the germline segment, possibly from a read error. The rearrangement uses TRBV28 and TRBJ2-7; TRBD1 matches at 7 bases. CDR1 and CDR2 from the germline V gene are MDHEN and SYDVKM. This CDR3 spans 17 amino acids. The CDR3 loop is CASSPTLPGQRSYEQYF. The CDR3, as DNA: TGTGCCAGCAGTCCGACCCTACCGGGACAGCGCTCCTACGAGCAATACTTC.

This clonotype was detected many times. The chain uses TRBV20-1 and TRBJ2-7, with 8 bases lining up with TRBD1. This CDR3 has 13 residues. With V trimmed by 6 bases and J by 4 bases, 8 bases remained unmatched. Germline V lookup: CDR1 DFQATT, CDR2 SNEGSKA (reference sequence). The CDR3 sequence is CSASDRVGYEQYF. CDR3 DNA: TGCAGTGCCTCGGACAGGGTCGGATACGAGCAGTACTTC.

The chain has TRBV7-2 and TRBJ2-7, with TRBD1 as a possible D gene (6 bases). The CDR3 has 14 residues. Germline CDR1 SGHTA, CDR2 FQGNSA. Trimming shortened V by 2 bases and J by 2 bases, and 10 bases separated the two germline ends. In nucleotides, the CDR3 is TGTGCCAGCAGCTTAATGTCAGGGGCCTACGAGCAGTACTTC. Protein: CASSLMSGAYEQYF.

This clonotype has a count of ten or more. The V call is TRBV7-6, the J call TRBJ1-3; 8 nucleotides match TRBD1. J lost 0 bases, V lost 5 bases, and 3 bases had no gene match. This CDR3 has 15 amino acids. Germline CDR1 reads SGHVS; CDR2 reads FNYEAQ. CDR3 nucleotides: TGTGCCAGCAGCCCCGACAGGGGCTCTGGAAACACCATATATTTT. This codes for CASSPDRGSGNTIYF. Full variable domain (remainder filled in from reference TRBV7-6 and TRBJ1-3): GAGVSQSPRYKVTKRGQDVALRCDPISGHVSLYWYRQALGQGPEFLTYFNYEAQQDKSGLPNDRFSAERPEGSISTLTIQRTEQRDSAMYRCASSPDRGSGNTIYFGEGSWLTVV.

This clonotype occurred many times. The V call is TRBV28, the J call TRBJ2-7; 7 nucleotides align to TRBD2. The CDR3 length is 14 residues. Trimming at V came to 5 bases and at J to 2 bases, leaving 6 bases not matched to a gene. Germline V gives CDR1 MDHEN, CDR2 SYDVKM. The DNA of the CDR3 is TGTGCCAGCAGTCTCATAGCGGGCCCCTACGAGCAGTACTTC. It is translated as CASSLIAGPYEQYF. Variable domain in full (rest from reference TRBV28 and TRBJ2-7): DVKVTQSSRYLVKRTGEKVFLECVQDMDHENMFWYRQDPGLGLRLIYFSYDVKMKEKGDIPEGYSVSREKKERFSLILESASTNQTSMYLCASSLIAGPYEQYFGPGTRLTVT.

With regard to this clonotype: Because the CDR3 is missing its conserved closing phenylalanine or tryptophan, this is likely a read error. This chain uses TRBV28 with TRBJ1-5; D may be TRBD1 (5 bases). The V end lost 5 bases, the J end lost 2 bases, and 13 bases lay between the germline ends. Germline CDR1 MDHEN, CDR2 SYDVKM. This CDR3 is 15 amino acids long. The CDR3 coding sequence is TGTGCCAGCAGTCCTCCCCAGGGTGGCAATCAGCCCCAGCATCTT. Protein: CASSPPQGGNQPQHL.

This clonotype was observed a handful of times. The rearrangement uses TRBV12-3 or TRBV12-4 and TRBJ1-2; D not certain. This CDR3 comprises 13 residues. V lost 5 bases and J lost 4, with 11 bases in between. In nucleotides, the CDR3 is TGTGCCAGCAGTCCAACCCCCTCCTATGGCTACACCTTC. It translates to CASSPTPSYGYTF.

This clonotype was counted ten times or more. The rearrangement uses TRBV6-2 or TRBV6-3 and TRBJ2-7; D is ambiguous. V shed 6 bases and J shed 3 bases, with 12 bases lying between them. Looked up from germline, CDR1 is MNHEY and CDR2 is SVGEGT. The CDR3 is 13 amino acids. CDR3 amino acids: CASRPGWFYEQYF. CDR3 sequence (DNA): TGTGCCAGCAGGCCCGGGTGGTTCTACGAGCAGTACTTC.

This clonotype has at least ten counts. V gene TRBV4-3 combines with J gene TRBJ2-7; D is unresolved. The CDR3 runs 13 residues. Per germline, CDR1 LGHNA and CDR2 YSLEER. Trimming left V 1 base short and J 7 bases short, with 11 bases between. The CDR3, as DNA: TGCGCCAGCAGCCAAGGACTCCTGGGGGAGCAGTACTTC. Amino acid sequence: CASSQGLLGEQYF.

As concerns this clonotype: Possible read error: a much larger clone is one base away. The genes are TRBV9 and TRBJ2-3, with D perhaps matching TRBD2 (7 bases). The CDR3 is made up of 15 amino acids. Germline-derived CDR1 and CDR2 are SGDLS and YYNGEE. CDR3 sequence reads: CASSVAGGGTDTRYF. In nucleotides, the CDR3 is TGTGCCAGCAGCGTAGCCGGCGGGGGCACAGATACGCGGTATTTT.

This clonotype was seen many times. The gene calls are TRBV9 and TRBJ1-6; D is possibly TRBD1 (5 bases). The CDR3 is 15 residues long. Trimming removed 2 bases from V and 7 bases from J, with 13 bases in between. Germline V gene sequence: CDR1 SGDLS, CDR2 YYNGEE. The CDR3 sequence: CASSVAGGGNSPLHF. The CDR3 bases are TGTGCCAGCAGCGTCGCGGGGGGTGGGAATTCACCCCTCCACTTT.

As regards this clonotype: Being one base from a much bigger clone, this may be a read error. J is TRBJ2-7 and V is TRBV29-1, with 8 positions matching TRBD1. CDR1 is SQVTM and CDR2 is ANQGSEA in the germline V gene. CDR3 length: 14 amino acids. The CDR3 nucleotides read TGCGGCGTTGAAGGACAGGGAGCTGTCAACGAGCAGTACTTC. Encoded protein: CGVEGQGAVNEQYF.

This clonotype occurred a few times. The chain joins TRBV6-5 to TRBJ1-1; 9 bases agree with TRBD1. CDR1 MNHEY and CDR2 SVGAGI come from the germline V gene. The CDR3 consists of 12 residues. V shed 6 bases and J 7 bases; nucleotides not matched to a gene: 3. The CDR3: CASRQGADEAFF. The CDR3 DNA reads as TGTGCCAGCAGACAGGGGGCGGATGAAGCTTTCTTT.